Listed here is a single T cell receptor (beta chain). Which antigen it targets is not known. Qualities for individual bases were not recorded, and no much larger clone is one base off. These data originate in a study of blood T cell repertoires in COVID-19 (dated by TCRdb to about 2020). With regard to the full study: The collaborator samples originated in the United States, Italy and Spain and spanned the acute and convalescent phases of COVID-19. The prospective study material was composed of cDNA or gDNA derived from T cells, B-cell-depleted T cells, or PBMCs. Subjects who had been exposed to COVID-19, were actively infected with it, or had recovered from it provided the deeply sampled blood TCRbeta repertoires that made up the dataset. The repertoires were released in a freely available public database meant as a resource for research on the immune response to SARS-CoV-2. The samples were drawn from the first 160 participants of the ongoing ImmuneRACE study and from over a thousand subjects provided by 6 global collaborators. Nearly every sample came with metadata listing a de-identified subject ID, COVID-19 status, age in years and sex. Where available, HLA class I and class II types were taken from metadata supplied by the sample provider and were not determined by assay-based typing.

CDR1 and CDR2 were assigned from the germline V gene as SGHTA and FQGNSA. V and J are trimmed by 1 base and 7 bases, and the gene matches miss 9 bases of the junction. Its CDR3 holds 15 amino acids, cysteine through phenylalanine. Only the CDR3 DNA is retained, 45 bases long and in frame from the first base. General findings and caveats noted by the study authors: Clinical and demographic metadata were provided uncurated, with the amount varying by source and participant.

Participants in the prospective study were aged roughly 18 to 89 years, lived in under 30 United States geographic areas, and enrolled through a virtual design. To assign participants to cohorts, the prospective study relied on clinical history that participants themselves reported in a screening survey and a study questionnaire. Recovered participants in ImmuneRACE Cohort 3 were defined as having two consecutive negative NP/OP PCR tests, clearance from a healthcare professional, or resolution of symptoms. In the prospective study, mobile phlebotomists collected whole blood, serum and a nasopharyngeal or oropharyngeal swab from each participant. Additional blood draws and questionnaires over an approximately 2-month period could optionally be provided by prospective study participants. Prospective study blood samples were shipped either frozen or at room temperature before DNA extraction. The immunoSEQ Assay, a bias-controlled multiplex PCR, was used to amplify TCRbeta CDR3 regions from genomic DNA. On the authors' methods: Within the assay, amplification of reference gene primers was used to estimate how many nucleated cells each sample contained. To quantify the absolute abundance of each unique TCRbeta CDR3 rearrangement, sequence reads were collapsed and filtered. Productive Simpson clonality was computed per sample as the square root of Simpson's diversity index over productive rearrangements. This is the immuneACCESS table as TCRdb keeps it, with only in-frame sequences that have V and J called. A part of the clones is gone; compared with another copy, unresolved V genes explain less than half, and the rest is unexplained. That table gives V, J and clone size, and the DNA gave D and trimming. This sample has roughly 170,000 clones in its table, and under 90% of those were observed once. The top ten clonotypes cover around 12% of the sample.

Recombination connected TRBV7-2 to TRBJ1-1, with 7 bases in between that match TRBD1. Sequenced material: PBMCs or T cells enriched from blood (not recorded which). The sequence derives from a man aged 50-60 years who had recovered from COVID-19. The DNA sequence follows: TGTGCCAGCAGCTTAGAAGGGGGCGGGACCCGTGAAGCTTTCTTT. Its protein product is CASSLEGGGTREAFF.